A single sample gave rise to the 9 T cell receptor beta chains below, sequenced in a study of T cell changes during pregnancy in multiple sclerosis. Sequenced by immunoSEQ multiplex PCR; TCRdb stores in-frame clones only, minus some. This sample has approximately 44,000 clones, with about nine tenths found just once. The material was CD4+ T cells from peripheral blood mononuclear cells, obtained in the first trimester of pregnancy. The source of these receptors is a female donor with multiple sclerosis, enrolled in a pregnancy study.

V and J are TRBV7-3 and TRBJ1-2; D is undetermined. CDR3 length equals 13 residues. The germline gives CDR1 SGHTA, CDR2 FQGTGA. V lost 2 bases to trimming and J lost 4 bases, with 8 bases between them. CDR3 DNA: TGTGCCAGCAGCTTAGAGAATTTCTATGGCTACACCTTC. It specifies CASSLENFYGYTF.

V is TRBV6-5 and J is TRBJ2-1, with D possibly TRBD1 on 6 matching bases. Trimming pared 5 bases from V and 3 bases from J, leaving 14 bases between. This CDR3 spans 15 amino acids. Germline V gives CDR1 MNHEY, CDR2 SVGAGI. CDR3 in amino acids: CASSTTGIRYNEQFF. The CDR3 DNA is TGTGCCAGCAGTACGACAGGAATTCGCTACAATGAGCAGTTCTTC.

The chain is built from TRBV5-1 and TRBJ2-1, with D possibly TRBD2 on 6 matching bases. V was trimmed by 4 bases and J by 7 bases, leaving 18 bases between them. Germline CDR1 and CDR2: SGHRS and YFSETQ. CDR3 length: 15 amino acids. The CDR3 reads CASSTGLLVRNEQFF. As DNA, the CDR3 is TGCGCCAGCAGCACGGGACTTTTGGTGCGTAATGAGCAGTTCTTC.

The gene calls are TRBV11-2 and TRBJ2-7; no firm D call. The V gene's germline CDR1 is SGHAT and CDR2 FQNNGV. The length of the CDR3 is 15 residues. Trimming stripped 2 bases from V and 5 bases from J, with 16 bases between. Here the CDR3 reads CASSLIPGHRDEQYF. CDR3 coding DNA: TGTGCCAGCAGCTTAATCCCAGGCCACCGCGACGAGCAGTACTTC.

The CDR3 DNA follows: TGTGCCAGCACTCGCCGGGAGGGCGAGACCGGGGAGCTGTTTTTT. Translation: CASTRREGETGELFF. This chain links TRBV6-5 with TRBJ2-2, with 8 bases matching TRBD2. The CDR3 is 15 amino acids. V was clipped by 7 bases and J by 5 bases; unmatched bases: 9. Germline assignment: CDR1 MNHEY and CDR2 SVGAGI.

This chain connects TRBV5-4 to TRBJ2-1; no reliable D call. V was cut by 4 bases and J by 8 bases, with 7 bases left in between. CDR3 length: 11 residues. Germline V gene data show CDR1 as SGHNT and CDR2 as YYREEE (reference sequence). The CDR3 DNA sequence: TGTGCCAGCAGCATTCGGGATGAGCAGTTCTTC. It encodes CASSIRDEQFF.

This chain joins TRBV30 and TRBJ2-5, with 14 bases that match TRBD2. V shed 2 bases and J 5 bases; nucleotides not matched to a gene: 4. Germline values: CDR1 GTSNPN, CDR2 SVGIG (reference sequence). The CDR3 is 15 amino acids. CDR3 sequence reads: CAWSSTSGRVETQYF. Here the CDR3 DNA reads TGTGCCTGGAGTTCGACTAGCGGGAGGGTGGAGACCCAGTACTTC.

With respect to this clone: At one boundary the junction diverges from the germline segment, which might be a read error. Other nucleotide sequences from this sample produce the same CDR3. The genes are TRBV14 and TRBJ2-7, with D perhaps matching TRBD1 (6 bases). Germline CDR1 SGHDN, CDR2 FVKESK. This CDR3 has 15 residues. The DNA for the CDR3 is TGTGCCAGCAGCCAAGCTACAGGGTTTGGCTACGAACAGTACTTC. Its protein product is CASSQATGFGYEQYF.

The sample holds one count of this clone. The chain uses TRBV6-5 and TRBJ1-2; D not resolved. V was trimmed by 6 bases and J by 3 bases, leaving 20 bases between them. Germline V gene sequence: CDR1 MNHEY, CDR2 SVGAGI. The CDR3 has 16 amino acids. The CDR3 nucleotides read TGTGCCAGCAGATACCGCCCAGGTTTATCCTACTATGGCTACACCTTC. This gives the protein CASRYRPGLSYYGYTF.